Below, 18 T cell receptor beta chains from the same sample are listed, as sequenced in a study of T cells in tuberculosis. Sorting used thawed, overnight-rested PBMC stained with anti-CD3, a viability dye and GMM-loaded CD1B tetramer. The CD1B tetramers carried C32 glucose monomycolate purified from Rhodococcus equi. The data were produced by immunoSEQ multiplex PCR, yet TCRdb's version contains in-frame clones alone and is incomplete. The sample consists of around 60,000 clones, 81% of them appearing once. Input material: CD1b-GMM tetramer-negative cells sorted from PBMCs. The source of these receptors is an adult woman with latent tuberculosis.

The rearrangement joins TRBV7-8 to TRBJ1-3; D gene unclear. CDR3 size: 16 residues. Trimming took 1 base from V and 2 from J, leaving 12 bases between them. Germline CDR1 is SGHVS and CDR2 is FQNEAQ. The chain's CDR3 is CASSLGRWEAGNTIYF. The CDR3 DNA reads as TGTGCCAGCAGCTTAGGGCGGTGGGAGGCTGGAAACACCATATATTTT.

In this sample, this clone turned up a few times. The chain uses TRBV27 and TRBJ1-6; the D is unclear. V was clipped by 2 bases and J by 5 bases, with 10 bases between them. The CDR3 is 15 residues long. Germline V gene lookup returns CDR1 MNHEY and CDR2 SMNVEV (reference sequence). DNA for the CDR3: TGTGCCAGCAGTTTAGGAGGGTCGAATAATTCACCCCTCCACTTT. Translating it yields CASSLGGSNNSPLHF.

Notes on this clone: The CDR3 does not end in the conserved phenylalanine or tryptophan, so this is likely a read error. The DNA is omitted, as the CDR3 cannot be located on it reliably, and the CDR3 follows TCRdb's listing. V is TRBV18 and J is TRBJ2-6; the table's D call, TRBD2, has no DNA check behind it. The CDR3 is 14 residues long, ends included. Germline V CDR1 and CDR2: KGHSH, LQKENI. The CDR3 is CASSHRTSGLIPYD.

The chain employs TRBV7-8 and TRBJ1-1; 8 nucleotides line up with TRBD1. Trimming took 1 base from V and 1 from J; bases not matched to a gene: 5. CDR3 length equals 16 residues. CDR1 is SGHVS, CDR2 FQNEAQ, per germline. As DNA, the CDR3 is TGTGCCAGCAGCTTAGTCAGGGGGCTGTCGAACACTGAAGCTTTCTTT. Amino acids: CASSLVRGLSNTEAFF. The entire variable domain, with the rest obtained from reference TRBV7-8 and TRBJ1-1, is as follows: GAGVSQSPRYKVAKRGQDVALRCDPISGHVSLFWYQQALGQGPEFLTYFQNEAQLDKSGLPSDRFFAERPEGSVSTLKIQRTQQEDSAVYLCASSLVRGLSNTEAFFGQGTRLTVV.

The gene calls are TRBV13 and TRBJ2-5, with 8 bases fitting TRBD2. V was clipped by 4 bases and J by 7 bases; unmatched bases: 14. CDR1 PRHDT and CDR2 FYEKMQ come from the germline V gene (reference sequence). The CDR3 runs to 16 residues. The CDR3 DNA follows: TGTGCCAGCAGCTCAGGCGGGGGGCCGAATGCGCGGACCCAGTACTTC. Translating it yields CASSSGGGPNARTQYF.

The J gene is TRBJ2-3, the V gene TRBV14, with 10 positions matching TRBD2. The CDR3 consists of 15 residues. V lost 4 bases and J lost 3; bases outside the gene matches: 4. CDR1 is SGHDN, CDR2 FVKESK, per germline. Here the CDR3 DNA reads TGTGCCAGCAGCCCAGCGGGGGGGGCGACAGATACGCAGTATTTT. This codes for CASSPAGGATDTQYF.

The chain carries TRBV28 and TRBJ2-7; weak D call: TRBD1 (6 bases). V dropped 2 bases and J dropped 3 bases, with 11 bases sitting between them. Germline values: CDR1 MDHEN, CDR2 SYDVKM. The CDR3 runs to 14 residues. The CDR3 is CASSLTGRGYEQYF. CDR3 in DNA: TGTGCCAGCAGTTTAACGGGCAGGGGCTACGAGCAGTACTTC.

The chain has TRBV27 and TRBJ1-6, with D unclear. V lost 4 bases to trimming and J lost 0 bases, with 4 bases between them. CDR1 and CDR2 from the germline V gene are MNHEY and SMNVEV (reference sequence). The CDR3 runs 14 residues. CDR3 region: CASSSSSYNSPLHF. The DNA for the CDR3 is TGTGCCAGCAGTTCCAGCTCCTATAATTCACCCCTCCACTTT.

This clone was observed a few times. This chain connects TRBV10-3 to TRBJ2-6, with D unclear. The germline gives CDR1 ENHRY, CDR2 SYGVKD. V lost 6 bases, J lost 2 bases, and 5 bases lay in between. This CDR3 comprises 13 residues. CDR3 bases: TGTGCCATCAGCCCCGCTGGGGCCAACGTCCTGACTTTC. It yields the protein CAISPAGANVLTF.

This clone was seen once. The rearrangement joins TRBV19 to TRBJ1-2, with D possibly TRBD1 on 5 matching bases. V lost 4 bases, J lost 3 bases, and 12 bases lay in between. CDR3 length: 14 amino acids. Per germline, CDR1 LNHDA and CDR2 SQIVND (reference sequence). The CDR3 protein is CASSTLDSYYGYTF. For the CDR3, the DNA is TGTGCCAGTAGTACTCTCGACAGCTACTATGGCTACACCTTC.

The gene calls are TRBV7-6 and TRBJ1-6, with no clear D. Germline V lookup: CDR1 SGHVS, CDR2 FNYEAQ. V lost 2 bases, J lost 7 bases, and 12 bases lay in between. The CDR3 extends over 15 amino acids. The CDR3 DNA follows: TGTGCCAGCAGCTTATATACGGAGGCAAATTCACCCCTCCACTTT. Protein: CASSLYTEANSPLHF.

J is TRBJ2-2 and V is TRBV30, with 8 bases that match TRBD1. CDR3 length: 15 residues. Germline assignment: CDR1 GTSNPN and CDR2 SVGIG (reference sequence). The junction had 5 bases not matched to a gene; V was cut back by 5 bases and J by 0 bases. CDR3 DNA: TGTGCCTGGGAACAGGGGGTTTCGAACACCGGGGAGCTGTTTTTT. Its translation is CAWEQGVSNTGELFF.

This clone was counted once. V is TRBV5-8 and J is TRBJ2-2, with D tentatively TRBD2 (6 bases). The CDR3 spans 16 residues. Germline lookup yields CDR1 SGHTS and CDR2 YDEGEE. V was cut by 2 bases and J by 2 bases, with 13 bases left in between. Here the CDR3 reads CASSFLGTFNTGELFF. Written as DNA, the CDR3 is TGTGCCAGCAGCTTCCTTGGGACTTTCAACACCGGGGAGCTGTTTTTT.

This clone has only a few counts. The chain employs TRBV19 and TRBJ2-7; 11 bases match TRBD2. The V gene's germline CDR1 is LNHDA and CDR2 SQIVND (reference sequence). The CDR3 spans 15 residues. Trimming took 6 bases from V and 2 from J; bases not matched to a gene: 6. CDR3: CASSPASGRTYEQYF. The CDR3 nucleotides read TGTGCCAGTAGCCCTGCTAGCGGGAGGACCTACGAGCAGTACTTC.

The rearrangement uses TRBV6-1 and TRBJ2-7; 13 nucleotides match TRBD2. J was trimmed by 2 bases and V by 6 bases; bases with no gene match: 7. From germline, CDR1 is MNHNS and CDR2 SASEGT. There are 16 residues in the CDR3. This CDR3 reads CASREQGLAGTYEQYF. The CDR3 bases are TGTGCCAGCAGAGAACAGGGACTAGCGGGAACCTACGAGCAGTACTTC.

The chain links TRBV6-5 to TRBJ2-1, with D tentatively TRBD2 (6 bases). Per germline, CDR1 MNHEY and CDR2 SVGAGI. This CDR3 is 13 amino acids long. The V and J ends lost 6 bases and 5 bases respectively, with 11 bases between them. The CDR3 bases are TGTGCCAGCAGGGGGGGTGGGAACAATGAGCAGTTCTTC. It translates to CASRGGGNNEQFF.

This sequence joins TRBV27 and TRBJ1-6, with D maybe TRBD1 (6 bases). Trimming removed 5 bases from V and 10 bases from J, with 18 bases in between. Germline V lookup: CDR1 MNHEY, CDR2 SMNVEV (reference sequence). The CDR3 contains 15 residues. CDR3 amino acids: CASSPFREGGSPLHF. The CDR3 DNA is TGTGCCAGCAGTCCGTTTAGGGAGGGGGGGTCACCCCTCCACTTT.

This clone has just one count. V and J are TRBV28 and TRBJ1-5, with D possibly matching TRBD1 (5 bases). V was trimmed by 3 bases and J by 7 bases, leaving 10 bases between them. The CDR3 has 13 residues. Germline loops: CDR1 MDHEN, CDR2 SYDVKM. CDR3 sequence: CASSFSGNQPQHF. CDR3 DNA: TGTGCCAGCAGTTTCTCAGGGAACCAGCCCCAGCATTTT.